This passage covers 31 T cell receptor beta chains from one sample sequenced in a study of T cell repertoires in cytomegalovirus infection. TCRdb itself ran the reads through MiXCR, one entry per CDR3 protein. This sample has 200,000 to 250,000 distinct CDR3 sequences, with approximately 22% found just once. What was sequenced was CD8+ T cells from PBMCs. The receptors stem from a human donor in good health (CMV status not recorded). Some clones in this sample may be carry-over from other donors' samples.

This clonotype was counted between two and nine times. The V and J genes are TRBV4-1 and TRBJ2-5, with D unresolved. Trimming left V 1 base short and J 5 bases short, with 14 bases between. CDR3 length equals 15 residues. CDR1 is MGHRA, CDR2 YSYEKL, per germline. The CDR3, as DNA: TGCGCCAGCAGCCAAGTGGCCCCCGGTTGGGAGACCCAGTACTTC. It encodes CASSQVAPGWETQYF.

The rearrangement joins TRBV15 to TRBJ1-1, with 7 nucleotides matching TRBD1. The J segment lost 3 bases and the V segment lost 5 bases, leaving 6 bases of the junction unmatched. The V gene's germline CDR1 is LNHNV and CDR2 YYDKDF (reference sequence). The CDR3 runs to 14 residues. The CDR3 sequence is CATSLEGADTEAFF. CDR3 nucleotide sequence: TGTGCCACCAGCCTAGAGGGGGCAGACACTGAAGCTTTCTTT.

The genes are TRBV9 and TRBJ2-7; TRBD1 matches 10 bases. CDR3 length: 15 residues. The V gene end was trimmed by 0 bases and the J gene end by 1 base; junction bases not matched to a gene: 1. The germline gives CDR1 SGDLS, CDR2 YYNGEE. The DNA of the CDR3 is TGTGCCAGCAGCGTAGGGACAGGGGGTTCCTACGAGCAGTACTTC. Translated, it gives CASSVGTGGSYEQYF. Complete variable domain (other parts from reference TRBV9 and TRBJ2-7): DSGVTQTPKHLITATGQRVTLRCSPRSGDLSVYWYQQSLDQGLQFLIQYYNGEERAKGNILERFSAQQFPDLHSELNLSSLELGDSALYFCASSVGTGGSYEQYFGPGTRLTVT.

Many counts were recorded for this clonotype. The chain recombines TRBV7-6 with TRBJ1-1; D call uncertain. Trimming shortened V by 2 bases and J by 1 base, and 11 bases separated the two germline ends. This CDR3 contains 15 residues. Germline V gives CDR1 SGHVS, CDR2 FNYEAQ. The DNA for the CDR3 is TGTGCCAGCAGCTTAAGTTCTTCGGAGAACACTGAAGCTTTCTTT. Translating it yields CASSLSSSENTEAFF.

This clonotype was recorded many times. The rearrangement uses TRBV19 and TRBJ2-1; TRBD2 matches 12 bases. V shed 5 bases and J 7 bases; nucleotides not matched to a gene: 12. The CDR3 consists of 17 residues. Germline lookup yields CDR1 LNHDA and CDR2 SQIVND (reference sequence). The CDR3 loop reads CASSPRLAGVSMNEQFF. The CDR3 bases are TGTGCCAGTAGTCCCCGACTAGCGGGGGTTAGTATGAATGAGCAGTTCTTC.

This clonotype was recorded a few times. The chain recombines TRBV12-3 or TRBV12-4 with TRBJ2-5; a possible D gene is TRBD1 (6 bases). Trimming left V 6 bases short and J 4 bases short, with 15 bases between. The CDR3 loop spans 14 amino acids. The CDR3 DNA sequence: TGTGCCAGCAGACTTACACAGGGTGGAGAGACCCAGTACTTC. Its translation: CASRLTQGGETQYF.

This clonotype came up a few times. The genes are TRBV11-3 and TRBJ1-2; 11 bases agree with TRBD1. Germline V CDR1 and CDR2: SGHNT, YENEEA. The junction had 9 bases not matched to a gene; V was cut back by 5 bases and J by 4 bases. The CDR3 has 16 residues. The CDR3 reads CASSQGQGAWGYGYTF. CDR3 bases: TGTGCCAGCAGCCAAGGACAGGGGGCTTGGGGCTATGGCTACACCTTC.

The sample holds many counts of this clonotype. The rearrangement uses TRBV4-1 and TRBJ2-7; possible D gene TRBD1, 6 bases. Germline V gene lookup returns CDR1 MGHRA and CDR2 YSYEKL. CDR3 length: 13 residues. The ends were cut back, 2 bases at V and 3 bases at J, with 8 bases in the middle. DNA for the CDR3: TGCGCCAGCAGCCAAATACAGGGCTACGAGCAGTACTTC. This codes for CASSQIQGYEQYF.

This chain links TRBV29-1 with TRBJ2-7; D is possibly TRBD1 (5 bases). CDR3 length: 14 residues. Germline CDR1 is SQVTM and CDR2 is ANQGSEA. V was cut by 0 bases and J by 3 bases, with 12 bases left in between. The CDR3 DNA is TGCAGCGTTGAAGACTCAGGGATTAGCTACGAGCAGTACTTC. Translating gives CSVEDSGISYEQYF.

At least ten counts were recorded for this clonotype. V usage is TRBV7-9 and J usage is TRBJ2-7; 9 bases agree with TRBD2. Trimming cost V 0 bases and J 4 bases; bases outside gene matches: 4. Germline V gene sequence: CDR1 SEHNR, CDR2 FQNEAQ (reference sequence). This CDR3 is built from 15 residues. The CDR3 is CASSLAGTSGYEQYF. CDR3 in DNA: TGTGCCAGCAGCTTAGCGGGAACTAGCGGGTACGAGCAGTACTTC. The full variable domain, its missing parts supplied by reference TRBV7-9 and TRBJ2-7, is DTGVSQNPRHKITKRGQNVTFRCDPISEHNRLYWYRQTLGQGPEFLTYFQNEAQLEKSRLLSDRFSAERPKGSFSTLEIQRTEQGDSAMYLCASSLAGTSGYEQYFGPGTRLTVT.

In this sample, this clonotype turned up many times. The genes are TRBV5-6 and TRBJ1-1; possible D gene TRBD1, 5 bases. CDR1 is SGHDT and CDR2 is YYEEEE in the germline V gene. V was clipped by 7 bases and J by 7 bases, with 11 bases between them. The CDR3 spans 11 residues. CDR3 in amino acids: CASQMGVEAFF. The CDR3 DNA sequence: TGTGCCAGCCAGATGGGGGTTGAAGCTTTCTTT. Using reference TRBV5-6 and TRBJ1-1 for the parts outside the CDR3, the full variable domain is DAGVTQSPTHLIKTRGQQVTLRCSPKSGHDTVSWYQQALGQGPQFIFQYYEEEERQRGNFPDRFSGHQFPNYSSELNVNALLLGDSALYLCASQMGVEAFFGQGTRLTVV.

This clonotype was detected many times. The rearrangement links TRBV7-2 to TRBJ2-3; D is unclear. Between the trimmed V and J ends, which lost 5 bases and 5 bases, there was a span of 11 bases. The CDR3 has 13 amino acids. Germline V gene sequence: CDR1 SGHTA, CDR2 FQGNSA. CDR3 residues: CASSQHYLDTQYF. CDR3 nucleotide sequence: TGTGCCAGCAGCCAACACTATCTAGATACGCAGTATTTT. The variable domain in full, with the rest retrieved from reference TRBV7-2 and TRBJ2-3, is GAGVSQSPSNKVTEKGKDVELRCDPISGHTALYWYRQSLGQGLEFLIYFQGNSAPDKSGLPSDRFSAERTGGSVSTLTIQRTQQEDSAVYLCASSQHYLDTQYFGPGTRLTVL.

J is TRBJ2-1 and V is TRBV6-5; 15 bases line up with TRBD2. V was pared by 6 bases and J by 7 bases, with 4 bases of the junction left unmatched. This CDR3 has 15 amino acids. CDR1 and CDR2 (germline): MNHEY, SVGAGI. The CDR3 spells CASRHGTSGGNEQFF. For the CDR3, the DNA is TGTGCCAGCAGACACGGGACTAGCGGGGGGAATGAGCAGTTCTTC.

This chain joins TRBV24-1 and TRBJ1-2; 7 nucleotides line up with TRBD1. Germline assignment: CDR1 KGHDR and CDR2 SFDVKD. V lost 5 bases to trimming and J lost 8 bases; unmatched junction nucleotides: 10. The CDR3 is 14 residues long. DNA of the CDR3: TGTGCCACCAGTGCTACCGGGACAGCTGACGGCTACACCTTC. Translating it yields CATSATGTADGYTF.

In its sample, this clonotype was seen many times. The chain has TRBV28 and TRBJ1-1, with TRBD1 identical over 9 bases. Trimming at V came to 3 bases and at J to 4 bases, leaving 3 bases not matched to a gene. The CDR3 is 14 amino acids. The germline CDR1 and CDR2 sequences are MDHEN and SYDVKM. CDR3 loop: CASSLTGGITEAFF. In DNA, the CDR3 is TGTGCCAGCAGTTTGACAGGGGGGATCACTGAAGCTTTCTTT.

This clonotype was seen many times. The chain combines TRBV12-3 or TRBV12-4 with TRBJ1-4; D might be TRBD1 (5 bases). The CDR3 length is 14 residues. With 3 bases removed from V and 6 bases from J, the gap between germline ends came to 11 bases. The CDR3 nucleotides are TGTGCCAGCAGTTTGACAGCCTCTTATGAAAAACTGTTTTTT. This sequence encodes CASSLTASYEKLFF.

This clonotype was detected ten times or more. The rearrangement links TRBV7-2 to TRBJ1-3; a possible D gene is TRBD1 (6 bases). Germline CDR1 SGHTA, CDR2 FQGNSA. The CDR3 consists of 16 residues. Trimming took 3 bases from V and 7 from J, leaving 19 bases between them. Written as DNA, the CDR3 is TGTGCCAGCAGCTTTACTTCCGGATGGGACATGAACACCATATATTTT. It translates to CASSFTSGWDMNTIYF.

This chain uses TRBV15 with TRBJ1-5, with D unclear. Germline CDR1 reads LNHNV; CDR2 reads YYDKDF (reference sequence). This CDR3 is 12 amino acids long. With 5 bases removed from V and 6 bases from J, the gap between germline ends came to 8 bases. The CDR3 loop is CATSEGGQPQHF. CDR3 in DNA: TGTGCCACCAGCGAAGGAGGTCAGCCCCAGCATTTT.

This clonotype was seen a few times. The chain is built from TRBV24-1 and TRBJ2-3, with no clear D. The germline CDR1 and CDR2 sequences are KGHDR and SFDVKD. The V and J ends lost 2 bases and 2 bases respectively, with 1 base between them. The CDR3 totals 12 residues. DNA of the CDR3: TGTGCCACCAGTGATTCCACAGATACGCAGTATTTT. Translating gives CATSDSTDTQYF.

The chain employs TRBV29-1 and TRBJ2-7; TRBD2 agrees at 9 bases. CDR1 is SQVTM, CDR2 ANQGSEA, per germline. The CDR3 is 16 residues long. V gave up 1 base and J gave up 3 bases; unmatched junction bases: 10. In nucleotides, the CDR3 is TGCAGCGTTGAAGGACGGTCTAGCGGGGCCAACTACGAGCAGTACTTC. Amino acids: CSVEGRSSGANYEQYF.

The gene calls are TRBV14 and TRBJ2-7; D call uncertain. The CDR3 sequence is 16 residues long. Germline V CDR1 and CDR2: SGHDN, FVKESK. The V end was cut by 4 bases, the J end by 0 bases, with 16 bases between. CDR3 amino acids: CASSLKTSRSSYEQYF. The CDR3 nucleotides are TGTGCCAGCAGCCTGAAGACATCCCGGAGCTCCTACGAGCAGTACTTC.

This clonotype appeared a few times. The rearrangement uses TRBV24-1 and TRBJ1-1, with no clear D. The CDR3 extends over 13 amino acids. V dropped 4 bases and J dropped 6 bases, with 11 bases sitting between them. Looked up from germline, CDR1 is KGHDR and CDR2 is SFDVKD. The CDR3 loop is CATSDSDEAEAFF. The DNA of the CDR3 is TGTGCCACCAGTGACTCGGATGAAGCTGAAGCTTTCTTT.

The chain carries TRBV7-6 and TRBJ1-1; D gene ambiguous. From germline, CDR1 is SGHVS and CDR2 FNYEAQ. There are 16 residues in the CDR3. The V and J ends lost 1 base and 2 bases respectively, with 14 bases between them. The CDR3 region is CASSLGMVTSNTEAFF. In DNA form, the CDR3 reads TGTGCCAGCAGCTTAGGAATGGTCACCAGTAACACTGAAGCTTTCTTT.

This clonotype was counted only a few times. DNA of the CDR3: TGCAGTGCTAGCTCCGATGGCGGGGGCGCCTACAATGAGCAGTTCTTC. This encodes CSASSDGGGAYNEQFF. The chain carries TRBV20-1 and TRBJ2-1; TRBD2 is a possible D gene (7 bases). Germline lookup yields CDR1 DFQATT and CDR2 SNEGSKA (reference sequence). The CDR3 is 16 amino acids. V was pared by 3 bases and J by 2 bases, with 17 bases between.

The rearrangement joins TRBV10-3 to TRBJ1-2; the D gene is possibly TRBD1 (6 bases). The CDR3 spans 11 residues. Germline CDR1 reads ENHRY; CDR2 reads SYGVKD. Trimming took off 6 bases at V and 4 bases at J, with 6 bases between the two ends. The CDR3 region has the DNA TGTGCCATCAGGGACAGCTATGGCTACACCTTC. Translated, it gives CAIRDSYGYTF.

The rearrangement joins TRBV9 to TRBJ1-2; unclear D gene. The V end lost 7 bases, the J end lost 5 bases, and 18 bases lay between the germline ends. This CDR3 comprises 14 residues. CDR1 and CDR2 from the germline V gene are SGDLS and YYNGEE. For the CDR3, the DNA is TGTGCCAGCGGGCCTAGGGCAGGATTATATGGCTACACCTTC. Its translation is CASGPRAGLYGYTF.

Note on this clonotype: This clone may be a read error of a much larger clone one base away. J is TRBJ1-4 and V is TRBV12-3 or TRBV12-4, with D uncertain. The germline V and J ends were trimmed by 6 bases and 6 bases, with 11 bases remaining between them. The CDR3 is made up of 13 amino acids. The DNA for the CDR3 is TGTGCCAGCAGAGGACGAGAGGATGAAAAACTGTTTTTT. The encoded protein is CASRGREDEKLFF.

In its sample, this clonotype was seen many times. V usage is TRBV7-9 and J usage is TRBJ2-5; D remains ambiguous. The CDR3 contains 13 residues. The V gene lost 1 base and the J gene lost 1 base, with 4 bases spanning the gap. In germline, CDR1 is SEHNR, CDR2 FQNEAQ (reference sequence). DNA for the CDR3: TGTGCCAGCAGCTTAGTGCCCCAAGAGACCCAGTACTTC. Translation: CASSLVPQETQYF.

The chain employs TRBV5-1 and TRBJ2-2, with D unclear. CDR1 SGHRS and CDR2 YFSETQ come from the germline V gene. There are 14 residues in the CDR3. V was clipped by 2 bases and J by 2 bases, with 7 bases between them. The DNA for the CDR3 is TGCGCCAGCAGCTTATTTACTAACACCGGGGAGCTGTTTTTT. It yields the protein CASSLFTNTGELFF.

In this sample, this clonotype turned up many times. The V gene is TRBV28, the J gene TRBJ1-6, with 7 nucleotides matching TRBD1. The CDR3 spans 14 residues. CDR1 is MDHEN and CDR2 is SYDVKM in the germline V gene. J was trimmed by 9 bases and V by 8 bases; bases with no gene match: 10. The CDR3 spells CASSYRGLASPLHF. DNA for the CDR3: TGTGCCAGCTCGTACAGGGGTCTGGCTTCACCCCTCCACTTT. Complete variable domain (other parts from reference TRBV28 and TRBJ1-6): DVKVTQSSRYLVKRTGEKVFLECVQDMDHENMFWYRQDPGLGLRLIYFSYDVKMKEKGDIPEGYSVSREKKERFSLILESASTNQTSMYLCASSYRGLASPLHFGNGTRLTVT.

V is TRBV2 and J is TRBJ1-1; 7 bases line up with TRBD1. Germline V gene lookup returns CDR1 SNHLY and CDR2 FYNNEI. The V segment lost 8 bases and the J segment 4 bases; nucleotides outside the gene matches: 7. The CDR3 covers 13 residues. This CDR3 is CASFRGLSTEAFF. The CDR3 nucleotides are TGTGCCAGCTTTAGGGGGCTTAGCACTGAAGCTTTCTTT.